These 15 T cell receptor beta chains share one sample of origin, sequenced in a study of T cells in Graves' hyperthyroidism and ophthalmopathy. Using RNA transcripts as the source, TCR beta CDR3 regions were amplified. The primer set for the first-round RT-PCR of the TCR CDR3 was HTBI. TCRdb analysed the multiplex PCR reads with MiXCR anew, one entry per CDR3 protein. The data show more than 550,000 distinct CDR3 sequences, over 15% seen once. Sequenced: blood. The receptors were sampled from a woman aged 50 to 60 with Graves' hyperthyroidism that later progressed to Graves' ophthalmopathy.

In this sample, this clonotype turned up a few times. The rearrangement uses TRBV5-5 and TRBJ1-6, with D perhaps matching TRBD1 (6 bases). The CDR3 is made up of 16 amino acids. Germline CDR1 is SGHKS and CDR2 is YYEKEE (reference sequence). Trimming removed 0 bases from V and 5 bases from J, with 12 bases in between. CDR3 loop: CASSLEWGLNNSPLHF. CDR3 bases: TGTGCCAGCAGCTTGGAATGGGGGCTTAATAATTCACCCCTCCACTTT.

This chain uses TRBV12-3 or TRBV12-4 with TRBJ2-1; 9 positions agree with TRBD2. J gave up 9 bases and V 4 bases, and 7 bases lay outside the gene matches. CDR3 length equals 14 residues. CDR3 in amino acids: CASSSGGGAGEQFF. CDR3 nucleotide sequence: TGTGCCAGCAGTTCCGGCGGGGGGGCGGGTGAGCAGTTCTTC.

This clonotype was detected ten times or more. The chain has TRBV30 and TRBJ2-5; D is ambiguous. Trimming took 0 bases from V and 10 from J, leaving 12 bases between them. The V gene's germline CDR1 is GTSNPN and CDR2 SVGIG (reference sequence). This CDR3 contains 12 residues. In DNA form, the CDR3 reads TGTGCCTGGAGTGTAAAAGGCTTGGACCAGTACTTC. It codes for CAWSVKGLDQYF.

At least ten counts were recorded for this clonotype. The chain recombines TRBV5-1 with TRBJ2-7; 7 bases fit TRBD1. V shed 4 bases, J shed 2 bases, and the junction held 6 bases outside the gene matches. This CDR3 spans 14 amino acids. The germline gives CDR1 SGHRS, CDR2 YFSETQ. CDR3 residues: CASSRDSNTYEQYF. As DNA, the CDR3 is TGCGCCAGCAGCCGGGACAGTAATACCTACGAGCAGTACTTC. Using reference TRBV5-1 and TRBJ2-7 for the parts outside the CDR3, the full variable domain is KAGVTQTPRYLIKTRGQQVTLSCSPISGHRSVSWYQQTPGQGLQFLFEYFSETQRNKGNFPGRFSGRQFSNSRSEMNVSTLELGDSALYLCASSRDSNTYEQYFGPGTRLTVT.

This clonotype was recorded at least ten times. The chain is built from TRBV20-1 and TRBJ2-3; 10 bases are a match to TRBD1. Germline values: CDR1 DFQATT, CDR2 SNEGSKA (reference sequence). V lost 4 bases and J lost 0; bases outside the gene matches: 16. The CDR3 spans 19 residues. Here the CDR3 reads CSATKLGQGTTSSTDTQYF. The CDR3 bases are TGCAGTGCTACAAAGCTGGGACAGGGGACTACCTCTAGCACAGATACGCAGTATTTT.

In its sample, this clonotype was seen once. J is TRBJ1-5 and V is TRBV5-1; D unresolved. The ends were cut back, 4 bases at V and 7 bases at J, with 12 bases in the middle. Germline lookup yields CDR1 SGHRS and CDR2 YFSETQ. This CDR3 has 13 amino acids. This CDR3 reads CASSPEREQPQHF. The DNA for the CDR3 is TGCGCCAGCAGCCCGGAGCGAGAACAGCCCCAGCATTTT.

The DNA of the CDR3 is TGTGCCACCGCCGAGGTCCCGAACACTGAAGCTTTCTTT. It translates to CATAEVPNTEAFF. The rearrangement uses TRBV9 and TRBJ1-1; D is uncertain. Trimming left V 9 bases short and J 1 base short, with 13 bases between. This CDR3 is 13 amino acids long. Germline loops: CDR1 SGDLS, CDR2 YYNGEE. Using reference TRBV9 and TRBJ1-1 for the parts outside the CDR3, the full variable domain is DSGVTQTPKHLITATGQRVTLRCSPRSGDLSVYWYQQSLDQGLQFLIQYYNGEERAKGNILERFSAQQFPDLHSELNLSSLELGDSALYFCATAEVPNTEAFFGQGTRLTVV.

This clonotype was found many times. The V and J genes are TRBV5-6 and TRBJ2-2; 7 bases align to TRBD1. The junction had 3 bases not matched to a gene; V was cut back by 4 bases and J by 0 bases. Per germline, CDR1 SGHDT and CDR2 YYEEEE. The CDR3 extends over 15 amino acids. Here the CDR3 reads CASSPGQPNTGELFF. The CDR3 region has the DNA TGTGCCAGCAGCCCGGGACAGCCGAACACCGGGGAGCTGTTTTTT.

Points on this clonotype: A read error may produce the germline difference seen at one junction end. CDR3 nucleotides: TGTGCCAGCAGCTTAGCGGATGTCTTTTGGCATTTT. Residues: CASSLADVFWHF. The chain employs TRBV7-9 and TRBJ1-3; no clear D. Looked up from germline, CDR1 is SEHNR and CDR2 is FQNEAQ (reference sequence). The CDR3 totals 12 residues.

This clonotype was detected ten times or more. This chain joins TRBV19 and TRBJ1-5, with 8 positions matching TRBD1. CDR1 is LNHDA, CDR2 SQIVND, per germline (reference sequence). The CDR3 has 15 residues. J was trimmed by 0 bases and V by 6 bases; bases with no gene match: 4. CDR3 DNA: TGTGCCAGTAGAGAGACAGGGGATAGCAATCAGCCCCAGCATTTT. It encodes CASRETGDSNQPQHF.

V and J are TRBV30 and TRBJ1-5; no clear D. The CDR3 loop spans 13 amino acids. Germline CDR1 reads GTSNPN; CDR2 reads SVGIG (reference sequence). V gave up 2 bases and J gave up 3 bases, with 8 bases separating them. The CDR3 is CAWSMRDNQPQHF. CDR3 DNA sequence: TGTGCCTGGAGTATGAGGGACAATCAGCCCCAGCATTTT.

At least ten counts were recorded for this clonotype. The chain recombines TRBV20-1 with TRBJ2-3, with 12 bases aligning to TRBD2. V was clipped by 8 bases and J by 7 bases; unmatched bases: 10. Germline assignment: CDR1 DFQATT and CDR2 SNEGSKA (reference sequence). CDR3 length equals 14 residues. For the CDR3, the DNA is TGCAGTCCAGAACTAGCGGGGGGACCCAATACGCAGTATTTT. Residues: CSPELAGGPNTQYF.

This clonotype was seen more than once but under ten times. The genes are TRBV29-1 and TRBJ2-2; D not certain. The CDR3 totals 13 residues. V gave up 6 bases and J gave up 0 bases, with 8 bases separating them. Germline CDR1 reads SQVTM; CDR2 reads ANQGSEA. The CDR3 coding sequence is TGCAGCGTGCGGCCAACGAACACCGGGGAGCTGTTTTTT. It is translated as CSVRPTNTGELFF.

For the CDR3, the DNA is TGCGCCAGCAGCCAAGTCTTAGCGGGGGGAACCTACGAGCAGTACTTC. Translated: CASSQVLAGGTYEQYF. The chain employs TRBV4-1 and TRBJ2-7, with TRBD2 matching over 10 bases. This CDR3 is built from 16 residues. The germline CDR1 and CDR2 sequences are MGHRA and YSYEKL. The V gene end was trimmed by 1 base and the J gene end by 2 bases; junction bases not matched to a gene: 5.

CDR3 region: CASRERDRTLNTEAFF. The CDR3 nucleotides read TGTGCCAGCAGGGAAAGGGACAGGACTTTGAACACTGAAGCTTTCTTT. This sequence joins TRBV2 and TRBJ1-1; 8 positions match TRBD1. This CDR3 region has 16 residues. Losses at the gene ends were 6 bases for V and 0 bases for J; bases not matched to a gene: 9. Germline CDR1 is SNHLY and CDR2 is FYNNEI.